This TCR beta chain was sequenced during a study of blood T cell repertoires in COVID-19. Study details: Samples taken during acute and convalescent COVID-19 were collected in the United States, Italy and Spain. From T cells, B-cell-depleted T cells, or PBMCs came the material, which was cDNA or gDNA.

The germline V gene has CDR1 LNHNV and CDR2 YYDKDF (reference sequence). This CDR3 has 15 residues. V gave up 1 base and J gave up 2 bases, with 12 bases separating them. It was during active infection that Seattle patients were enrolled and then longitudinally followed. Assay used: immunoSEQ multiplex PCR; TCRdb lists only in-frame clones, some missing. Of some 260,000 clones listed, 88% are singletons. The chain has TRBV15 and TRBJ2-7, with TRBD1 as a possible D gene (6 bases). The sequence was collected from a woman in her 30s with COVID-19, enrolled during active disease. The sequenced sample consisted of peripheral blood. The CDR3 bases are TGTGCCACCAGCAGAGTGGCAGGGGTAACCTACGAGCAGTACTTC. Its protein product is CATSRVAGVTYEQYF.